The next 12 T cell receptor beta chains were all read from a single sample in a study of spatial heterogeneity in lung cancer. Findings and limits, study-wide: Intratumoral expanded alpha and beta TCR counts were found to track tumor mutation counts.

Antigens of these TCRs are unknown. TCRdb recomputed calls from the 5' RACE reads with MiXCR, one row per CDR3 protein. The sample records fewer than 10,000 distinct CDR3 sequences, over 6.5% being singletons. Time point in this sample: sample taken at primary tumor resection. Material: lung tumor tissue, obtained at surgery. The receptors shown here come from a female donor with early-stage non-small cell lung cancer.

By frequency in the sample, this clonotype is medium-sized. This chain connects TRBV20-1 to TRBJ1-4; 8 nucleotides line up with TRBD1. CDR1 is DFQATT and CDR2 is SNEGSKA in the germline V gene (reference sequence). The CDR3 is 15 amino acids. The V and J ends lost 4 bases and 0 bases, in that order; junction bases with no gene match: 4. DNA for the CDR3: TGCAGTGCTATGGGACAGGCCTCAACTAATGAAAAACTGTTTTTT. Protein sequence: CSAMGQASTNEKLFF.

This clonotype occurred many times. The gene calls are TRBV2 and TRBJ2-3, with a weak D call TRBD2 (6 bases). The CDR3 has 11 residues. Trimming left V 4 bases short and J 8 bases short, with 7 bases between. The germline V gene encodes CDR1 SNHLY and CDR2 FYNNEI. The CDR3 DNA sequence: TGTGCCAGCAGTGCCGGGGGTACGCAGTATTTT. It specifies CASSAGGTQYF.

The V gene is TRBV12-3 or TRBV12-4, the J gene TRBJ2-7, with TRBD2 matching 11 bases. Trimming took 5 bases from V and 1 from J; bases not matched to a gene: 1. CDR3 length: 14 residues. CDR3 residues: CASSGTSGSYEQYF. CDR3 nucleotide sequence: TGTGCCAGCAGTGGGACTAGCGGATCCTACGAGCAGTACTTC.

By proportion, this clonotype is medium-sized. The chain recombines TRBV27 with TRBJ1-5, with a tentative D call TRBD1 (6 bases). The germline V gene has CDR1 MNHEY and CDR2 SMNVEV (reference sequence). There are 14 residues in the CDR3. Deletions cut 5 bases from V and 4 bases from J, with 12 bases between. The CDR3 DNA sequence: TGTGCCAGCAGTCAGGGGAGGGGAAATCAGCCCCAGCATTTT. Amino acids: CASSQGRGNQPQHF.

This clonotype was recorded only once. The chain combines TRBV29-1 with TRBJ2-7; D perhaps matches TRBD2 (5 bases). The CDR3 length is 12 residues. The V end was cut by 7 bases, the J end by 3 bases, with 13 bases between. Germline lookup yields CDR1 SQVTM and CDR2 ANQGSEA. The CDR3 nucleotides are TGCAGCGCAGCCCGAGGGCGCTACGAGCAGTACTTC. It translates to CSAARGRYEQYF.

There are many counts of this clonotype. DNA for the CDR3: TGTGCCATCAGTGCGACAGGGGGGAACTATGGCTACACCTTC. The encoded protein is CAISATGGNYGYTF. This chain joins TRBV10-3 and TRBJ1-2; 9 positions match TRBD1. The CDR3 loop spans 14 amino acids. The germline CDR1 and CDR2 sequences are ENHRY and SYGVKD. With 4 bases clipped from V and 2 bases from J, the junction kept 2 bases outside the gene matches.

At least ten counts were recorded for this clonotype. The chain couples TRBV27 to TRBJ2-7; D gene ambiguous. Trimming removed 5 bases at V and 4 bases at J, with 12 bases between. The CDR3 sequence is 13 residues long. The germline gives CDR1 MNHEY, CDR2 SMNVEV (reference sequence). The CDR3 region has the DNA TGTGCCAGCAGTACCGTGGCCGGGTACGAGCAGTACTTC. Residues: CASSTVAGYEQYF.

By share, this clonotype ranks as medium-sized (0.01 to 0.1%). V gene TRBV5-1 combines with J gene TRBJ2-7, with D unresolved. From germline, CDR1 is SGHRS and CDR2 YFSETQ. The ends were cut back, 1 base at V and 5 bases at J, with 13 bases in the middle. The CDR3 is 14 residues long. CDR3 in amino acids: CASSLSGELDEQYF. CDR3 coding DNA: TGCGCCAGCAGCTTGTCTGGGGAATTGGACGAGCAGTACTTC.

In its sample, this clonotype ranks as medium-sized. The CDR3 region has the DNA TGTGCCAGCAGAACAGTCGATTCACCCCTCCACTTT. Residues: CASRTVDSPLHF. The rearrangement links TRBV2 to TRBJ1-6, with D unresolved. The CDR3 is made up of 12 amino acids. Trimming shortened V by 6 bases and J by 8 bases, and 8 bases separated the two germline ends. Per germline, CDR1 SNHLY and CDR2 FYNNEI.

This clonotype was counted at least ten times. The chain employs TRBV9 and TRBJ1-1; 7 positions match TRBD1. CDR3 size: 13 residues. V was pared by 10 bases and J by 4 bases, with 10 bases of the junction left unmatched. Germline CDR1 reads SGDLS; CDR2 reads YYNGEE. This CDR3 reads CALQKGASTEAFF. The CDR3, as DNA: TGTGCCTTACAGAAGGGGGCTAGCACTGAAGCTTTCTTT.

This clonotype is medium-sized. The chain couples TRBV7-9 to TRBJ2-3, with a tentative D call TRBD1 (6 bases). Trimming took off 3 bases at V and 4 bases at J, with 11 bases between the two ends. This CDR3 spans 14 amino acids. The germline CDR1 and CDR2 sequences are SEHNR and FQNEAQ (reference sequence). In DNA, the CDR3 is TGTGCCAGCAGCTTCGCAGGGGCGGCAGATACGCAGTATTTT. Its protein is CASSFAGAADTQYF.

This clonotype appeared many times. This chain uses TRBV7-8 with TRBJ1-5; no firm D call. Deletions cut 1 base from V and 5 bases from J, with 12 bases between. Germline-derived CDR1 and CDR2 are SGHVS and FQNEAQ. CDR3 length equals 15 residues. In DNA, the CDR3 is TGTGCCAGCAGCTTAGGGCCAGGAATATATCAGCCCCAGCATTTT. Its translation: CASSLGPGIYQPQHF.